Listed here is a single T cell receptor beta chain. Its specific antigen is unknown. Base qualities are not provided; no much larger clone lies one nucleotide away. The source of the sample is a study of shared clonotypes between healthy human individuals (dated by TCRdb to between 2020 and 2021). With respect to the entire study: The cohort comprised two women and a few men aged 18 to 49 years. For each donor, three plates each were used for CD4 naive and CD4 memory, two plates were used for CD8 naive, and one plate was used for CD8 memory. Blood TCR repertoires of five healthy adults were deeply sequenced to estimate repertoire size and the extent of clonotype sharing between individuals. Libraries were prepared and TCR repertoires were sequenced by different laboratories using diverse techniques, in order to increase sequencing depth and limit assay-specific biases. Each donor's leukapheresis produced roughly between roughly 0.85 and 10 billion PBMCs. The paper as a whole reports these results and caveats: Sampling was restricted to blood, and TCR repertoires in tissue are likely to differ from TCR repertoires in blood. About 5% of naive CD4, approximately 3.7% of naive CD8, approximately 2.2% of memory CD4, and about 0.4% of memory CD8 clonotypes were shared across several donors. Based on pairwise subsampling, the degree of clonotype sharing among donors was expected to be affected by sequencing depth. Clonotypes shared by all four sorted-subset donors showed higher generation probabilities than non-shared clonotypes. Incomplete sequencing was indicated by rarefaction of sorted-subset datasets, despite the large sequencing depth. Because the study included only a small number of donors, the genetic and exposure-history diversity represented was limited. Larger estimated clonotype richness was generally found for naive subsets than for memory subsets.

Using the deep immunoSEQ assay, TCR CDR3 regions were amplified from genomic DNA by multiplex PCR. For each cell subset, the extracted genomic DNA was distributed evenly across all wells of several immunoSEQ 96-well plates, and each plate served as one replicate. For sorted subsets, each replicate PCR was loaded with about 0.2 ug genomic DNA, equivalent to 30,000 or so T cell genomes. The purified libraries were quantified using a Qubit 3.0 fluorometer, sized with a Bioanalyzer 2100, and then quantified again using the KAPA Library Quantification kit. A separate single-read 150-cycle Illumina NextSeq 550 flow cell was used to sequence each immunoSEQ 96-well plate. Turning to the authors' computational methods: The immunoSEQ output contained only junctional sequences without quality scores, so filtering could not match that applied to full-length reads. Sequences were annotated with PyIR, a Python wrapper for IgBLAST v1.9, using IMGT germline references to assign V/J genes and CDR3. Any read was removed if the V/J assignment was weak (E-value above 1e-6), the CDR3 was missing, or the read contained stop codons, out-of-frame junctions, or ambiguous translated residues. V3J clonotypes were defined by identical inferred V gene, J gene, and CDR3 amino acid sequence. To compute the percentage overlap between repertoires, the number of shared unique clonotypes was divided by the size of the smaller repertoire. Three approaches were used to assess repertoire richness: RTK rarefaction, the Chao1 estimator, and Recon v2.1 estimates of unobserved clonotypes. Generation probabilities were computed with OLGA for all TCRbeta clonotypes obtained by the gDNA method from a handful of donors. TCRdb took this table from immuneACCESS and kept in-frame rearrangements with V and J called. Such tables lack part of the clones; where checked against another copy, unresolved V genes explain under half of the gap, and the rest is unexplained. V and J calls plus clone size are reproduced from that table; the DNA served to infer D and trimming. The sample table holds roughly 2.1 million clones, of which about 92% were seen once. The ten top clones hold around 1.7% of the sample.

CD8 naive samples consisted of CD45RO-negative cells that were positively selected for CCR7, yielding a CD45RA+CCR7+ population without TemRA cells. The donors were healthy, HIV-negative adults who had no recently reported acute infections or vaccinations. Every donor was a Caucasian adult residing in Nashville, Tennessee, USA. Blood was obtained by leukapheresis, after which PBMCs were separated by Ficoll-Histopaque density gradient centrifugation and cryopreserved in liquid nitrogen vapor phase. Analytical flow cytometry was used to check the purity and quantity of every magnetically sorted T cell population. Genomic DNA was isolated from each sorted fraction and quantified by UV absorbance on a Nanodrop 2000c. This clonotype was sampled from a man younger than 30 in good health. Some clones in this sample may be carry-over from other donors' samples. The sample was naive CD8+ T cells from PBMCs. This specimen's cell subset or site label, interpreted: CD45RA+CCR7+.

The bases read TGTGCCAGCAGTTTTCTGGACCCCGGGTACGAGCAGTACTTC. This is translated as CASSFLDPGYEQYF. Recombination joined TRBV28 with TRBJ2-7; the D segment cannot be called with confidence. Based on the germline V gene, the CDR1 and CDR2 sequences are MDHEN and SYDVKM. Deletion took 3 bases off V and 4 bases off J, with a span of 13 bases between the germline ends. The cysteine opens and the phenylalanine closes a CDR3 of 14 amino acids. Only CDR3 DNA remains: 42 bases, in frame from the first base. The variable domain in full, with residues beyond the CDR3 obtained from the reference TRBV28 and TRBJ2-7 genes, is DVKVTQSSRYLVKRTGEKVFLECVQDMDHENMFWYRQDPGLGLRLIYFSYDVKMKEKGDIPEGYSVSREKKERFSLILESASTNQTSMYLCASSFLDPGYEQYFGPGTRLTVT.